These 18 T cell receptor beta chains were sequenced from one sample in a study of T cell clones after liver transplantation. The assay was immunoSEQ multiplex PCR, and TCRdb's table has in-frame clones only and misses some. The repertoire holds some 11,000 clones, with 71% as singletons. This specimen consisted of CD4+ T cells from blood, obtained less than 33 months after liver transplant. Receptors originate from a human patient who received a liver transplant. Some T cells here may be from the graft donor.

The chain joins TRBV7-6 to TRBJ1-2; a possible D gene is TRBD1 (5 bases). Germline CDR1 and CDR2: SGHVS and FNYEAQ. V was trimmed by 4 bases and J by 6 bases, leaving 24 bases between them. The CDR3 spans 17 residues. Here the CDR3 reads CASSSIVQETLSDGYTF. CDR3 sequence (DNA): TGTGCCAGCAGCTCGATCGTACAGGAAACGCTATCGGATGGCTACACCTTC.

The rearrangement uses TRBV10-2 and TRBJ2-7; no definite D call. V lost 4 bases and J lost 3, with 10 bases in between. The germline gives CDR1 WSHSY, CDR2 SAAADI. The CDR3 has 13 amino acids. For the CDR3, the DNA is TGCGCCAGCAGTGTAAACTCCGACTACGAGCAGTACGTC. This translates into CASSVNSDYEQYV.

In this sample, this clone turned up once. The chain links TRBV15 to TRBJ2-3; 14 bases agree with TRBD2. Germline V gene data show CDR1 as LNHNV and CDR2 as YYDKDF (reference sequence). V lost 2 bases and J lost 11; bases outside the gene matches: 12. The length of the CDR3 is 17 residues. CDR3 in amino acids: CATSRSGLAGAVLGQYF. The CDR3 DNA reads TGTGCCACCAGCAGATCGGGACTAGCGGGGGCTGTTTTGGGGCAGTATTTT. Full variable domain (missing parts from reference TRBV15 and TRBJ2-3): DAMVIQNPRYQVTQFGKPVTLSCSQTLNHNVMYWYQQKSSQAPKLLFHYYDKDFNNEADTPDNFQSRRPNTSFCFLDIRSPGLGDTAMYLCATSRSGLAGAVLGQYFGPGTRLTVL.

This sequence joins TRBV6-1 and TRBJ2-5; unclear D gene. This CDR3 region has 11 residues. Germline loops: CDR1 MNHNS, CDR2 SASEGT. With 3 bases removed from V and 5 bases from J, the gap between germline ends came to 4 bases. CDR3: CASSDWETQYF. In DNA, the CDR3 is TGTGCCAGCAGTGATTGGGAGACCCAGTACTTC.

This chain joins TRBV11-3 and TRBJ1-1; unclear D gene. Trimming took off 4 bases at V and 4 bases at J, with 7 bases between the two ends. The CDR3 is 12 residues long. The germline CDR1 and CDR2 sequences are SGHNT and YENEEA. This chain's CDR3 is CASSSSITEAFF. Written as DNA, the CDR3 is TGTGCCAGCAGCTCAAGCATCACTGAAGCTTTCTTT.

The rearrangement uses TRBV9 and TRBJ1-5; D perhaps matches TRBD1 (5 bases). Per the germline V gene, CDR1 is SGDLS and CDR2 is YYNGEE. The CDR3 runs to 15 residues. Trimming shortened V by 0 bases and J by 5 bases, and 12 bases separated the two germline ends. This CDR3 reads CASSVGDSNYQPQHF. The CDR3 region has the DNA TGTGCCAGCAGCGTAGGTGACAGTAATTATCAGCCCCAGCATTTT.

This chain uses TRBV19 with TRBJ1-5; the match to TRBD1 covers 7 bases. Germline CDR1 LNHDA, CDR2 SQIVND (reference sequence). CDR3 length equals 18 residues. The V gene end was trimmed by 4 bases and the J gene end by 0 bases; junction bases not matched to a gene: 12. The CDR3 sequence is CASSTKDRVAYSNQPQHF. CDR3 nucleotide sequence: TGTGCCAGTAGTACCAAAGACAGGGTCGCCTATAGCAATCAGCCCCAGCATTTT.

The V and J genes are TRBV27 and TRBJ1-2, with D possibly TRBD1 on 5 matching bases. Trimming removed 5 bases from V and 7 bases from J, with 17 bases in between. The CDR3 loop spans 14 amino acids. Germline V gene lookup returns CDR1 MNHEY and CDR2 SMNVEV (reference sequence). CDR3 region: CASSPRTPLGGYTF. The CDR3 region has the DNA TGTGCCAGCAGTCCGAGGACACCGTTGGGTGGCTACACCTTC.

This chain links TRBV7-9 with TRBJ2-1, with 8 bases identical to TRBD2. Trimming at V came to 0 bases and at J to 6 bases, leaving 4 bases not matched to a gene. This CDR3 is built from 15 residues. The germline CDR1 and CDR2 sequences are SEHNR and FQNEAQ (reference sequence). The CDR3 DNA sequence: TGTGCCAGCAGCTTAGCGGCGGGGGGAGTCAATGAGCAGTTCTTC. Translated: CASSLAAGGVNEQFF.

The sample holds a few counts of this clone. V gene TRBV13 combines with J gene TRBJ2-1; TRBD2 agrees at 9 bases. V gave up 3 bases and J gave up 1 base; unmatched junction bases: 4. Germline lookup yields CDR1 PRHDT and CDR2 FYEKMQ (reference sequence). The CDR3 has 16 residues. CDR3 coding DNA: TGTGCCAGCAGCTTGGGGACTAGCCGATCCTACAATGAGCAGTTCTTC. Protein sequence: CASSLGTSRSYNEQFF.

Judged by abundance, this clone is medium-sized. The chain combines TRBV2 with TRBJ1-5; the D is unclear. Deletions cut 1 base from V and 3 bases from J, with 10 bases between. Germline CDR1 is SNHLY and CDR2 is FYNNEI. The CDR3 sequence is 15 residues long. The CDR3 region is CASSEGRMYNQPQHF. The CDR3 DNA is TGTGCCAGCAGTGAAGGGCGTATGTACAATCAGCCCCAGCATTTT.

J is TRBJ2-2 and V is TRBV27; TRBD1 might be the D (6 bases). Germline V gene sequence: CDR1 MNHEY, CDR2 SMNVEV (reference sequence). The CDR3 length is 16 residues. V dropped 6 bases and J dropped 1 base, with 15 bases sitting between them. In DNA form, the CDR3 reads TGTGCCAGCAGCGCCCAGACAGGCTTGAACACCGGGGAGCTGTTTTTT. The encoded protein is CASSAQTGLNTGELFF.

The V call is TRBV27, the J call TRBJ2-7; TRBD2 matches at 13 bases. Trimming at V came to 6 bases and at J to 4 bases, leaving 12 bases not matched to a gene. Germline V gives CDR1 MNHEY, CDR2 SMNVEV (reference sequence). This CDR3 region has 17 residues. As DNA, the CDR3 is TGTGCCAGCAGCAACATACCCGGGACTAGCGGGGTATACGAGCAGTACTTC. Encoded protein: CASSNIPGTSGVYEQYF.

Written as DNA, the CDR3 is TGTGCCACCGAACAGGGTCCCAACTATGGCTACACCTTC. Residues: CATEQGPNYGYTF. The V gene is TRBV2, the J gene TRBJ1-2, with D perhaps matching TRBD1 (6 bases). The CDR3 sequence is 13 residues long. V was cut by 10 bases and J by 2 bases, with 14 bases left in between. CDR1 is SNHLY and CDR2 is FYNNEI in the germline V gene.

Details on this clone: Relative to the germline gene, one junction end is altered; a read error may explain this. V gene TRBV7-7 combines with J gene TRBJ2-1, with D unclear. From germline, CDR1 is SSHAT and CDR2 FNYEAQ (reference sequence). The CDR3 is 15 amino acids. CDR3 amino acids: CASSSTLSSYNEQFF. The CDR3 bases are TGTGCTAGCAGCTCGACTTTGAGCTCCTACAATGAGCAGTTCTTC.

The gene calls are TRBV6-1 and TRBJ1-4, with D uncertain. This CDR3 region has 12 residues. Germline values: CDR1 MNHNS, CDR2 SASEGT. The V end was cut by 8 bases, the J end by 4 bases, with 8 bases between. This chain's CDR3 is CASQGLNEKLFF. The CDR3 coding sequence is TGTGCCAGCCAAGGGCTTAATGAAAAACTGTTTTTT.

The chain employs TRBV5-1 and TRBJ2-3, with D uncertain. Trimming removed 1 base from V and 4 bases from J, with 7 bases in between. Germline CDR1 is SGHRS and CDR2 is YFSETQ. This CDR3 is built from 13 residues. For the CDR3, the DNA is TGCGCCAGCAGCTTGCTTACGTCAGATACGCAGTATTTT. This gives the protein CASSLLTSDTQYF.

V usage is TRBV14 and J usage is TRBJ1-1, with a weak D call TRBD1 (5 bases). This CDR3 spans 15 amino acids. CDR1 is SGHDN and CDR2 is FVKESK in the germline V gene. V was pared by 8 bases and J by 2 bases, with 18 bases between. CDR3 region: CASPQNTTENTEAFF. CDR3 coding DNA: TGTGCCAGCCCCCAGAACACGACAGAAAACACTGAAGCTTTCTTT.